Only a few counts were recorded for the clone carrying this T cell receptor (beta chain). The data stem from a study of blood T cells in healthy people across ages. V was shortened by 0 bases and J by 5 bases, with 10 bases between the two germline ends. This CDR3 contains 14 residues. Germline V gene lookup returns CDR1 LGHNA and CDR2 YNFKEQ. A second PCR of roughly 7 to 11 cycles used a sample-barcoded 5' primer and a J-beta primer mix. TCRdb passed the 5' RACE reads through MiXCR, listing each CDR3 protein once. The sample includes over 750,000 distinct CDR3 sequences, 20% to 30% seen only once; the top ten take roughly 9%. This sample also appeared in a second study, on T cells of mothers and their children.

Sequences were obtained from blood. This receptor was taken from a boy between 10 and 17 years old in good health. The chain employs TRBV4-2 and TRBJ2-5; D is unresolved. CDR3 sequence: CASSQDPSAETQYF. CDR3 nucleotide sequence: TGTGCCAGCAGCCAAGATCCCAGCGCGGAGACCCAGTACTTC.